The 9 T cell receptor beta chains below all came from one sample that was sequenced in a study of T-cell reconstitution after alpha-beta-depleted transplantation in children. Unique molecular identifiers were used to barcode this TCRbeta library. A single record per CDR3 protein comes from TCRdb applying MiXCR to the PCR reads. This table holds fewer than 550,000 distinct CDR3 sequences, roughly an eighth found once. Sequencing was performed on PBMCs, mostly from graft donor cells, taken 180 days after TCRalphabeta/CD19-depleted stem cell transplant. Every receptor here comes from a female patient aged 2-15 years who had a stem cell transplant for aplastic anemia, so the T cells may come from the graft donor.

The genes are TRBV27 and TRBJ2-7; weak D call: TRBD1 (6 bases). Between the trimmed V and J ends, which lost 8 bases and 3 bases, there was a span of 17 bases. This CDR3 spans 14 amino acids. Germline CDR1 reads MNHEY; CDR2 reads SMNVEV (reference sequence). DNA of the CDR3: TGTGCCAGCGGCCAGGGGATCCTAGGCTACGAGCAGTACTTC. Its protein product is CASGQGILGYEQYF.

Only a few counts were recorded for this clonotype. The chain carries TRBV7-2 and TRBJ2-7; TRBD1 matches 7 bases. The CDR3 is 13 residues long. J was trimmed by 1 base and V by 5 bases; bases with no gene match: 2. Germline loops: CDR1 SGHTA, CDR2 FQGNSA. The CDR3: CASSRQGSYEQYV. CDR3 bases: TGTGCCAGCAGCCGACAGGGTTCCTACGAGCAGTACGTC.

In its sample, this clonotype was seen many times. The gene calls are TRBV5-6 and TRBJ2-1; 8 nucleotides align to TRBD1. Looked up from germline, CDR1 is SGHDT and CDR2 is YYEEEE. Trimming removed 3 bases from V and 0 bases from J; junction bases left unmatched: 2. This CDR3 has 15 amino acids. The CDR3 DNA reads TGTGCCAGCAGCTCGGGACAGGCCTCCTACAATGAGCAGTTCTTC. Protein: CASSSGQASYNEQFF.

The chain joins TRBV5-1 to TRBJ2-3; 8 positions agree with TRBD2. This CDR3 has 16 residues. V dropped 1 base and J dropped 4; count of bases not matched to a gene: 8. Germline V lookup: CDR1 SGHRS, CDR2 YFSETQ. The CDR3 DNA reads as TGCGCCAGCAGCTTGAATTCGGGGGGGGCTTCAGATACGCAGTATTTT. Translating it yields CASSLNSGGASDTQYF. Full variable domain (remainder filled in from reference TRBV5-1 and TRBJ2-3): KAGVTQTPRYLIKTRGQQVTLSCSPISGHRSVSWYQQTPGQGLQFLFEYFSETQRNKGNFPGRFSGRQFSNSRSEMNVSTLELGDSALYLCASSLNSGGASDTQYFGPGTRLTVL.

V gene TRBV5-1 combines with J gene TRBJ2-1; D is uncertain. The CDR3 consists of 15 residues. V was clipped by 2 bases and J by 0 bases, with 9 bases between them. From germline, CDR1 is SGHRS and CDR2 YFSETQ. CDR3 sequence: CASSLPISSYNEQFF. The CDR3 bases are TGCGCCAGCAGCTTACCTATCAGCTCCTACAATGAGCAGTTCTTC.

The J gene is TRBJ2-1, the V gene TRBV11-2; D not certain. Deletions cut 2 bases from V and 5 bases from J, with 7 bases between. Looked up from germline, CDR1 is SGHAT and CDR2 is FQNNGV. The CDR3 is 13 amino acids. Here the CDR3 reads CASSLRPNNEQFF. DNA for the CDR3: TGTGCCAGCAGCTTAAGGCCCAACAATGAGCAGTTCTTC.

In this sample, this clonotype turned up a few times. This chain's CDR3 is CASSEDRPMNTEAFF. As DNA, the CDR3 is TGTGCCAGCAGCGAGGACAGGCCGATGAACACTGAAGCTTTCTTT. The chain couples TRBV4-2 to TRBJ1-1; 7 positions match TRBD1. The CDR3 sequence is 15 residues long. The J segment lost 0 bases and the V segment lost 5 bases, leaving 6 bases of the junction unmatched. Per the germline V gene, CDR1 is LGHNA and CDR2 is YNFKEQ.

The genes are TRBV5-1 and TRBJ2-7; tentative D call: TRBD1 (5 bases). Deletions cut 4 bases from V and 2 bases from J, with 10 bases between. Per germline, CDR1 SGHRS and CDR2 YFSETQ. The CDR3 has 13 residues. CDR3 nucleotide sequence: TGCGCCAGCAGCGAGACAGTCCCCTACGAGCAGTACTTC. This gives the protein CASSETVPYEQYF.

With regard to this clonotype: This may be a read error: a much more frequent sequence differs by one nucleotide. The chain recombines TRBV12-3 or TRBV12-4 with TRBJ1-1; D uncertain. The CDR3 runs 12 residues. CDR3 amino acids: CASRLQNTAAFF. CDR3 nucleotide sequence: TGTGCCAGCAGGTTGCAGAACACTGCAGCTTTCTTT.